Listed here are 26 T cell receptor beta chains from one sample, sequenced in a study of blood T cell repertoires in COVID-19. TCRdb's copy holds only in-frame clones and misses some; the assay was immunoSEQ multiplex PCR. Of 150,000 to 200,000 clones in the sample, 87% were seen once. The source material was peripheral blood. These receptors came from a man aged 18 to 35 with active or convalescent COVID-19.

In this sample, this clone turned up once. This sequence joins TRBV10-3 and TRBJ2-3; 7 nucleotides line up with TRBD2. CDR1 is ENHRY, CDR2 SYGVKD, per germline. The CDR3 has 18 residues. J was trimmed by 0 bases and V by 3 bases; bases with no gene match: 12. The CDR3 loop is CAISEPAGKPSSTDTQYF. CDR3 in DNA: TGTGCCATCAGTGAACCAGCGGGAAAACCCTCTAGCACAGATACGCAGTATTTT.

This clone has a single count. The rearrangement links TRBV4-2 to TRBJ2-7; D is perhaps TRBD2 (6 bases). Trimming pared 3 bases from V and 0 bases from J, leaving 12 bases between. The CDR3 is 15 residues long. The V gene's germline CDR1 is LGHNA and CDR2 YNFKEQ. CDR3 protein: CASSQTHGSSYEQYF. CDR3 coding DNA: TGTGCCAGCAGCCAGACACACGGGAGCTCCTACGAGCAGTACTTC.

This clone has a single count. The J gene is TRBJ1-3, the V gene TRBV27; 9 bases fit TRBD1. Unmatched junction bases numbered 8, after V lost 6 bases and J lost 8 bases. Germline CDR1 and CDR2: MNHEY and SMNVEV (reference sequence). The CDR3 has 14 residues. CDR3 sequence: CASRKQGATDTIYF. The CDR3 bases are TGTGCCAGCAGAAAACAGGGGGCCACTGACACCATATATTTT.

J is TRBJ2-7 and V is TRBV27, with TRBD2 matching 8 bases. Trimming removed 6 bases from V and 4 bases from J; junction bases left unmatched: 17. The CDR3 contains 17 residues. The V gene's germline CDR1 is MNHEY and CDR2 SMNVEV (reference sequence). CDR3 bases: TGTGCCAGCAGCCCGATTCCGGGACTAGGCATTTCATACGAGCAGTACTTC. Its translation: CASSPIPGLGISYEQYF.

This rearrangement joins TRBV28 to TRBJ1-3; D uncertain. There are 16 residues in the CDR3. The ends were cut back, 2 bases at V and 7 bases at J, with 18 bases in the middle. Germline-derived CDR1 and CDR2 are MDHEN and SYDVKM. CDR3 DNA: TGTGCCAGCAGTTTAAATTCGGGAACGCGTGTGAACACCATATATTTT. The encoded protein is CASSLNSGTRVNTIYF.

V usage is TRBV7-3 and J usage is TRBJ1-3; possible D gene TRBD1, 5 bases. V was cut by 5 bases and J by 2 bases, with 7 bases left in between. CDR1 is SGHTA and CDR2 is FQGTGA in the germline V gene. This CDR3 has 13 amino acids. CDR3 in amino acids: CASSQGTGNTIYF. For the CDR3, the DNA is TGTGCCAGCAGCCAGGGAACTGGAAACACCATATATTTT.

The chain employs TRBV5-1 and TRBJ2-3; 12 nucleotides match TRBD1. This CDR3 contains 17 residues. Trimming took 4 bases from V and 2 from J; bases not matched to a gene: 8. The germline CDR1 and CDR2 sequences are SGHRS and YFSETQ. The CDR3 loop is CASSEGQGASYTDTQYF. The CDR3, as DNA: TGCGCCAGCAGCGAGGGACAGGGGGCGTCCTACACAGATACGCAGTATTTT.

The CDR3 protein is CASRRGTDSYEQYV. CDR3 nucleotides: TGCGCCAGCAGGCGAGGAACGGATTCCTACGAGCAGTACGTC. J is TRBJ2-7 and V is TRBV5-1; D call uncertain. CDR1 SGHRS and CDR2 YFSETQ come from the germline V gene. Trimming shortened V by 5 bases and J by 1 base, and 13 bases separated the two germline ends. The CDR3 is 14 amino acids.

V and J are TRBV11-3 and TRBJ1-1; D is ambiguous. The germline V and J ends were trimmed by 5 bases and 1 base, with 11 bases remaining between them. The CDR3 contains 14 residues. CDR1 SGHNT and CDR2 YENEEA come from the germline V gene. The CDR3 sequence: CASSVLVGNTEAFF. The CDR3 region has the DNA TGTGCCAGCAGCGTCCTAGTTGGGAACACTGAAGCTTTCTTT.

The V and J genes are TRBV5-4 and TRBJ2-1; 13 bases align to TRBD2. The CDR3 contains 15 residues. CDR1 and CDR2 from the germline V gene are SGHNT and YYREEE (reference sequence). With 4 bases clipped from V and 10 bases from J, the junction kept 8 bases outside the gene matches. The CDR3 region is CASSARTSGGAEQFF. The DNA of the CDR3 is TGTGCCAGCAGCGCCCGGACTAGCGGGGGTGCCGAGCAGTTCTTC.

CDR3 amino acids: CASSQADYTDTQYF. The CDR3 region has the DNA TGTGCCAGCAGCCAAGCAGACTACACAGATACGCAGTATTTT. The chain couples TRBV14 to TRBJ2-3; weak D call: TRBD2 (5 bases). V lost 1 base to trimming and J lost 2 bases, with 7 bases between them. This CDR3 is built from 14 residues. Germline CDR1 reads SGHDN; CDR2 reads FVKESK.

This chain uses TRBV9 with TRBJ2-4, with 7 bases fitting TRBD1. The CDR3 is 15 residues long. The germline gives CDR1 SGDLS, CDR2 YYNGEE. J lost 3 bases, V lost 3 bases, and 6 bases had no gene match. The CDR3 DNA follows: TGTGCCAGCAGCGGAGGGGGCGCGGGCAAAAACATTCAGTACTTC. This gives the protein CASSGGGAGKNIQYF.

V usage is TRBV14 and J usage is TRBJ1-2; TRBD1 matches at 8 bases. The CDR3 spans 13 residues. Germline V CDR1 and CDR2: SGHDN, FVKESK. The ends lost 4 bases at V and 7 bases at J; junction bases unmatched: 5. CDR3: CASSRTGNGGYTF. DNA of the CDR3: TGTGCCAGCAGCCGGACAGGGAACGGTGGCTACACCTTC. Filled out from reference TRBV14 and TRBJ1-2, the complete variable domain reads EAGVTQFPSHSVIEKGQTVTLRCDPISGHDNLYWYRRVMGKEIKFLLHFVKESKQDESGMPNNRFLAERTGGTYSTLKVQPAELEDSGVYFCASSRTGNGGYTFGSGTRLTVV.

This rearrangement joins TRBV18 to TRBJ1-4, with 8 bases fitting TRBD1. Germline V gene sequence: CDR1 KGHSH, CDR2 LQKENI. This CDR3 has 15 residues. V shed 1 base and J 6 bases; nucleotides not matched to a gene: 4. The CDR3 region has the DNA TGTGCCAGCTCACCACGGCCAGGGGGCTATGAAAAACTGTTTTTT. Its protein is CASSPRPGGYEKLFF.

This clone was seen a single time. This chain joins TRBV10-3 and TRBJ2-1, with TRBD2 identical over 10 bases. Germline V gene sequence: CDR1 ENHRY, CDR2 SYGVKD. The V gene end was trimmed by 6 bases and the J gene end by 0 bases; junction bases not matched to a gene: 2. The CDR3 sequence is 15 residues long. The CDR3 region is CAIRSSGGSYNEQFF. The CDR3 nucleotides read TGTGCCATCAGATCTAGCGGGGGCTCCTACAATGAGCAGTTCTTC.

The chain employs TRBV6-6 and TRBJ2-1; no definite D call. The germline V gene has CDR1 MNHNY and CDR2 SVGAGI (reference sequence). CDR3 length: 16 amino acids. V was shortened by 2 bases and J by 4 bases, with 15 bases between the two germline ends. CDR3 nucleotides: TGTGCCAGCAGTTACCCAGACAAGATCCTTTACAATGAGCAGTTCTTC. Translating gives CASSYPDKILYNEQFF.

This chain uses TRBV15 with TRBJ1-1; 7 positions match TRBD1. The CDR3 is made up of 15 amino acids. V shed 0 bases, J shed 2 bases, and the junction held 3 bases outside the gene matches. Germline CDR1 reads LNHNV; CDR2 reads YYDKDF (reference sequence). CDR3 sequence reads: CATSRDRDRNTEAFF. The CDR3 region has the DNA TGTGCCACCAGCAGAGATCGGGACAGAAACACTGAAGCTTTCTTT.

Note on this clone: Other DNA sequences from this sample encode an identical CDR3 as well. The chain uses TRBV6-2 or TRBV6-3 and TRBJ2-1; 7 bases map to TRBD2. This CDR3 has 15 amino acids. Germline lookup yields CDR1 MNHEY and CDR2 SVGEGT. The junction had 3 bases not matched to a gene; V was cut back by 2 bases and J by 2 bases. CDR3 in amino acids: CASSYGLAAYNEQFF. The CDR3 DNA follows: TGTGCCAGCAGTTACGGGCTAGCGGCCTACAATGAGCAGTTCTTC.

The chain links TRBV6-5 to TRBJ2-7, with TRBD1 matching over 7 bases. The length of the CDR3 is 15 residues. CDR1 MNHEY and CDR2 SVGAGI come from the germline V gene. J gave up 1 base and V 4 bases, and 7 bases lay outside the gene matches. The CDR3 here is CASSSPSGGSYEQYF. In DNA, the CDR3 is TGTGCCAGCAGTTCCCCTTCAGGGGGTTCCTACGAGCAGTACTTC.

The chain couples TRBV4-1 to TRBJ2-1, with TRBD1 as a possible D gene (6 bases). Germline CDR1 is MGHRA and CDR2 is YSYEKL. V lost 4 bases and J 3 bases, leaving 16 bases between the germline ends. CDR3 length equals 16 residues. CDR3 in DNA: TGCGCCAGCAGCCGGACAGCCAACGAGTTCTACAATGAGCAGTTCTTC. Its translation is CASSRTANEFYNEQFF.

J is TRBJ1-2 and V is TRBV3-1 (or the pseudogene TRBV3-2), with D perhaps matching TRBD1 (5 bases). CDR1 is LGHDT and CDR2 is YNNKEL in the germline V gene (reference sequence). This CDR3 spans 13 amino acids. Trimming pared 5 bases from V and 8 bases from J, leaving 15 bases between. CDR3 amino acids: CASSNQGAGGYTF. CDR3 DNA sequence: TGTGCCAGCAGCAACCAAGGGGCCGGCGGCTACACCTTC.

This clone was seen only once. The genes are TRBV11-2 and TRBJ1-3; D call uncertain. V lost 3 bases, J lost 0 bases, and 9 bases lay in between. The germline V gene encodes CDR1 SGHAT and CDR2 FQNNGV. The CDR3 sequence is 15 residues long. The CDR3: CASSFGMASGNTIYF. CDR3 DNA sequence: TGTGCCAGCAGCTTCGGGATGGCCTCTGGAAACACCATATATTTT. The full variable domain, completed using reference TRBV11-2 and TRBJ1-3, is EAGVAQSPRYKIIEKRQSVAFWCNPISGHATLYWYQQILGQGPKLLIQFQNNGVVDDSQLPKDRFSAERLKGVDSTLKIQPAKLEDSAVYLCASSFGMASGNTIYFGEGSWLTVV.

V and J are TRBV19 and TRBJ1-2, with 8 nucleotides matching TRBD1. Germline lookup yields CDR1 LNHDA and CDR2 SQIVND (reference sequence). Trimming removed 5 bases from V and 6 bases from J; junction bases left unmatched: 11. The CDR3 contains 15 residues. The DNA of the CDR3 is TGTGCCAGTAGTGAGCGGGACAGGCTTATCGATGGCTACACCTTC. It yields the protein CASSERDRLIDGYTF.

J is TRBJ2-3 and V is TRBV11-3; D unclear. This CDR3 region has 15 residues. Germline values: CDR1 SGHNT, CDR2 YENEEA. V gave up 5 bases and J gave up 3 bases, with 15 bases separating them. The CDR3 reads CASSPLAGSTDTQYF. In DNA form, the CDR3 reads TGTGCCAGCAGCCCCCTTGCAGGCAGTACAGATACGCAGTATTTT.

The genes are TRBV29-1 and TRBJ1-2; no clear D gene. V was trimmed by 4 bases and J by 3 bases, leaving 6 bases between them. Germline V gene sequence: CDR1 SQVTM, CDR2 ANQGSEA. CDR3 length: 11 residues. As DNA, the CDR3 is TGCAGCGTTGGGAGGGACTATGGCTACACCTTC. Translated, it gives CSVGRDYGYTF.

The J gene is TRBJ2-1, the V gene TRBV10-3; D is uncertain. Germline-derived CDR1 and CDR2 are ENHRY and SYGVKD. This CDR3 spans 14 amino acids. The V end was cut by 6 bases, the J end by 0 bases, with 9 bases between. This chain's CDR3 is CAISQVSSYNEQFF. DNA of the CDR3: TGTGCCATCAGCCAGGTGAGCTCCTACAATGAGCAGTTCTTC.